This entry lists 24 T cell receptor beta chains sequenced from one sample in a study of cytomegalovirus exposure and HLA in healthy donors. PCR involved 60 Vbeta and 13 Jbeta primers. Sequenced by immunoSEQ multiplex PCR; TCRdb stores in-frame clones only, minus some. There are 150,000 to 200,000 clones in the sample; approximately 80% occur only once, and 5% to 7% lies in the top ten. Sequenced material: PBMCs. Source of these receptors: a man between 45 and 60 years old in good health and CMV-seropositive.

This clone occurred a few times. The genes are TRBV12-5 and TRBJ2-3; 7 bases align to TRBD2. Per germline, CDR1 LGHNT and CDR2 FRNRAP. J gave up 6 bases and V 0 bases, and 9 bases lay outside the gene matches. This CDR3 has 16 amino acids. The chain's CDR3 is CASGLVNVTAGDTQYF. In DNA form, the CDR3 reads TGTGCTAGTGGTTTGGTAAACGTTACAGCGGGGGATACGCAGTATTTT.

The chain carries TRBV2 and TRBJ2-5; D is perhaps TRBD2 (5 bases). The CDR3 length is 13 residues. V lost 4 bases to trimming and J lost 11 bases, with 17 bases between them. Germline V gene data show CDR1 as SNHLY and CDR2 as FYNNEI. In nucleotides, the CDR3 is TGTGCCAGCAGTGGTCGGCTAGCATACGGGCAGTACTTC. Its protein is CASSGRLAYGQYF. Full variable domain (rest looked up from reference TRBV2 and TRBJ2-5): EPEVTQTPSHQVTQMGQEVILRCVPISNHLYFYWYRQILGQKVEFLVSFYNNEISEKSEIFDDQFSVERPDGSNFTLKIRSTKLEDSAMYFCASSGRLAYGQYFGPGTRLLVL.

The CDR3 reads CASSSQTEHYGYTF. The DNA of the CDR3 is TGTGCCAGCAGCTCCCAGACAGAGCACTATGGCTACACCTTC. The rearrangement joins TRBV7-2 to TRBJ1-2; tentatively, D is TRBD1 (5 bases). This CDR3 is built from 14 residues. V was pared by 4 bases and J by 3 bases, with 12 bases between. The V gene's germline CDR1 is SGHTA and CDR2 FQGNSA.

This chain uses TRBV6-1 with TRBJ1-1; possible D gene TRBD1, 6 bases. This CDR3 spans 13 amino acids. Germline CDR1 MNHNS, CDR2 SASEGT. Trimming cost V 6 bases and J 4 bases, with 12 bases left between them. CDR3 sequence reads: CASRRGQSTEAFF. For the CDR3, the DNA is TGTGCCAGCAGGAGGGGACAAAGCACTGAAGCTTTCTTT.

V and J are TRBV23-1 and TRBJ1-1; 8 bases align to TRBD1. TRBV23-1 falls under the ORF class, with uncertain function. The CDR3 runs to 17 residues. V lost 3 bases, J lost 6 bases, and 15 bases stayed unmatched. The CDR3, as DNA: TGCGCCAGCAGTCATTTAGGGGCCGGGACAGGCAACCCTGAAGCTTTCTTT. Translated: CASSHLGAGTGNPEAFF.

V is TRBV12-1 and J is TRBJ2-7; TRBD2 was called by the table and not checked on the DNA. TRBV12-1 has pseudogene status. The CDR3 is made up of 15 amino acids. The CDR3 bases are TGTGCCAGCAGCCCCCGACTAGCGGGACCTTACGAGCAGTACGTC. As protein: CASSPRLAGPYEQYV.

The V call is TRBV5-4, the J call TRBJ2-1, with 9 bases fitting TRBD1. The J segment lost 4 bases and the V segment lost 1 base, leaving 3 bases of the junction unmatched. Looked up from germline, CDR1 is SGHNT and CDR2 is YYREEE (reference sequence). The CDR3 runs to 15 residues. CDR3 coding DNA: TGTGCCAGCAGCTTGCCGGGACAGGGATACAATGAGCAGTTCTTC. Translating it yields CASSLPGQGYNEQFF.

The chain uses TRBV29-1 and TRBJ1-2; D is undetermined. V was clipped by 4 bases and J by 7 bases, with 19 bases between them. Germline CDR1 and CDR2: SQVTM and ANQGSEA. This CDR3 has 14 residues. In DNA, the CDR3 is TGCAGCGTTGTTGGAGGAGGTAATCGGGGTGGCTACACCTTC. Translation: CSVVGGGNRGGYTF.

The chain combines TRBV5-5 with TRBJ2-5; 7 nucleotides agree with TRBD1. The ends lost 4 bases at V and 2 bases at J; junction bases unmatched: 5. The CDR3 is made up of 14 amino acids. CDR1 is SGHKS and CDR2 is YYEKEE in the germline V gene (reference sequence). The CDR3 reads CASSPGQLQETQYF. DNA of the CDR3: TGTGCCAGCAGCCCGGGACAGCTACAAGAGACCCAGTACTTC.

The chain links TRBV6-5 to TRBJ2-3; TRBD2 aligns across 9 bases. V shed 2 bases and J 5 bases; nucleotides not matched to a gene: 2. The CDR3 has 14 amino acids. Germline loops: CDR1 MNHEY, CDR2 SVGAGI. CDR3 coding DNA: TGTGCCAGCAGTTACCGGCGGGGGGGAGATACGCAGTATTTT. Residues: CASSYRRGGDTQYF.

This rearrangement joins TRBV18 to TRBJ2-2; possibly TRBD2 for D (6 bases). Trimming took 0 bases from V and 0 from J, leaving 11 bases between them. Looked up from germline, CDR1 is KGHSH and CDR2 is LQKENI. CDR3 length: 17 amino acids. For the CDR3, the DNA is TGTGCCAGCTCACCACCGCGGGGCCGCGCGAACACCGGGGAGCTGTTTTTT. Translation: CASSPPRGRANTGELFF.

CDR3 residues: CTSWLPGANVLTF. In DNA, the CDR3 is TGTACCTCTTGGCTCCCTGGGGCCAACGTCCTGACTTTC. The V call is TRBV30, the J call TRBJ2-6; D is uncertain. The V gene's germline CDR1 is GTSNPN and CDR2 SVGIG (reference sequence). The CDR3 spans 13 residues.

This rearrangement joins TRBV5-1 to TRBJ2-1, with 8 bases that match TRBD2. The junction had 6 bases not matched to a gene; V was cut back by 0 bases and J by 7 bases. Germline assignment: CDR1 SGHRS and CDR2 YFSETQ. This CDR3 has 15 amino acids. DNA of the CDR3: TGCGCCAGCAGCTTGGGAAGCGGGGGTCTGAATGAGCAGTTCTTC. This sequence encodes CASSLGSGGLNEQFF. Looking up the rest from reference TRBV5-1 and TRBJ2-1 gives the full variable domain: KAGVTQTPRYLIKTRGQQVTLSCSPISGHRSVSWYQQTPGQGLQFLFEYFSETQRNKGNFPGRFSGRQFSNSRSEMNVSTLELGDSALYLCASSLGSGGLNEQFFGPGTRLTVL.

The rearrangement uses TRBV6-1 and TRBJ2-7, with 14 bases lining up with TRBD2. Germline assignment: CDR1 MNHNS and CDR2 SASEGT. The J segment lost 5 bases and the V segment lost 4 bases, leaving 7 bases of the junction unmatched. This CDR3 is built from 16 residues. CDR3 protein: CASSAGTSGSLHEQYV. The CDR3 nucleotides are TGTGCCAGCAGTGCCGGGACTAGCGGGAGTTTGCACGAGCAGTACGTC.

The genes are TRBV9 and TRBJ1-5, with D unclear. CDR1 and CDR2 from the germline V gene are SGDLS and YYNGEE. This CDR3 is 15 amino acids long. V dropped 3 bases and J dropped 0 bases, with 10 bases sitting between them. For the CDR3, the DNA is TGTGCCAGCAGCGCGGAGTTAGGTAGCAATCAGCCCCAGCATTTT. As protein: CASSAELGSNQPQHF.

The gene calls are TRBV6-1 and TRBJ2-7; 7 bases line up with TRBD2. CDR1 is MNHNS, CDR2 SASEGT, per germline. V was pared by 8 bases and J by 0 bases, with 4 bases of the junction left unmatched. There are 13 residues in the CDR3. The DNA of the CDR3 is TGTGCCAGCCGGGGCGGGAGCTCCTACGAGCAGTACGTC. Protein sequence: CASRGGSSYEQYV.

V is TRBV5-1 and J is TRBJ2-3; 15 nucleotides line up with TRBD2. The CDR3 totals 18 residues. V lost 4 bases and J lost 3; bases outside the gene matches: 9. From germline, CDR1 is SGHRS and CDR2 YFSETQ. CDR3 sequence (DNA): TGCGCCAGCAGCCCCGGACTAGCGGGAGGGCTGGGTACAGATACGCAGTATTTT. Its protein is CASSPGLAGGLGTDTQYF.

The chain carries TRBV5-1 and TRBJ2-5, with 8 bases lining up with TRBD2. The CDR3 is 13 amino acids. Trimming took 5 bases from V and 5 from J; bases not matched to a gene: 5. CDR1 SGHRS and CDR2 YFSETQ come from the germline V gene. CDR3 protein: CASRSRGGETQYF. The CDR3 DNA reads TGCGCCAGCAGAAGTCGGGGGGGGGAGACCCAGTACTTC.

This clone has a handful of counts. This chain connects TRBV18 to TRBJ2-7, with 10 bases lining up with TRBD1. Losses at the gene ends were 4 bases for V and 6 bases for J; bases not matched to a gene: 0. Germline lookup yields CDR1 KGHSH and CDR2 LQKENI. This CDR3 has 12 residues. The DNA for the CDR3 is TGTGCCAGCTCACGGACAGGGGGCGAGCAGTACTTC. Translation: CASSRTGGEQYF.

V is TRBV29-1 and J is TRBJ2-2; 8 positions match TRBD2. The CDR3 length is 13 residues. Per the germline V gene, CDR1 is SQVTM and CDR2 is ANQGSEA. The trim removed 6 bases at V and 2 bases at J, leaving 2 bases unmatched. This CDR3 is CSVLAENTGELFF. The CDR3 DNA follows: TGCAGCGTACTAGCGGAAAACACCGGGGAGCTGTTTTTT.

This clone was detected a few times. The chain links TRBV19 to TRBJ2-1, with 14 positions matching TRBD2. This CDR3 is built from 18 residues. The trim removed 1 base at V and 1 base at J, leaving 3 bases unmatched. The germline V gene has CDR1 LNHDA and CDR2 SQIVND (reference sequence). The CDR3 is CASSIGTSGRQSYNEQFF. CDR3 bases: TGTGCCAGTAGTATAGGGACTAGCGGGAGGCAATCCTACAATGAGCAGTTCTTC.

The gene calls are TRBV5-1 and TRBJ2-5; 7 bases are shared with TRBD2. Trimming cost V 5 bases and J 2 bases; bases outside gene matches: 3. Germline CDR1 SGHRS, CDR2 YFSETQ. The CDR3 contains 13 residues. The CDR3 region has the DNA TGCGCCAGCAGTCGGACTAGTCAAGAGACCCAGTACTTC. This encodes CASSRTSQETQYF.

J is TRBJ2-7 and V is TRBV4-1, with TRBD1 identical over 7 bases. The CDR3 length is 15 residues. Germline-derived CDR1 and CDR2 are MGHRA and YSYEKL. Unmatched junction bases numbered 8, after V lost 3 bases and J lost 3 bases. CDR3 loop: CASSQHRDSYYEQYV. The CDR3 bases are TGCGCCAGCAGCCAGCACCGGGACAGCTACTACGAGCAGTACGTC.

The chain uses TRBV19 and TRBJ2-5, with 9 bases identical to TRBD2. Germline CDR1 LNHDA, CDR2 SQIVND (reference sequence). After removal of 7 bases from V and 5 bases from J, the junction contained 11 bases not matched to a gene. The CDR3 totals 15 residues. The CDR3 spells CASKWGGRAEETQYF. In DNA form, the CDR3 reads TGTGCCAGTAAATGGGGCGGGAGGGCCGAGGAGACCCAGTACTTC.